Each of the 6 T cell receptor beta chains below was sequenced from the same sample in a study of OX40 agonist ivuxolimab in advanced cancers. The assay was immunoSEQ multiplex PCR, and TCRdb's table has in-frame clones only and misses some. The sample lists approximately 41,000 clones; 89% were seen once. The sequencing here drew on CD4+ or CD8+ T cells sorted from blood, taken in a trial of the OX40 agonist ivuxolimab. These receptor sequences come from an adult with an advanced solid tumor such as melanoma, head and neck, liver or kidney cancer.

V is TRBV11-1 and J is TRBJ2-3; perhaps TRBD2 as D (6 bases). Trimming left V 5 bases short and J 2 bases short, with 20 bases between. The CDR3 contains 17 residues. Germline lookup yields CDR1 SGHAT and CDR2 FQDESV (reference sequence). CDR3 in DNA: TGTGCCAGCAGCCAGTCGGGGGATCTAACCCTCACAGATACGCAGTATTTT. Encoded protein: CASSQSGDLTLTDTQYF. Complete variable domain (other parts from reference TRBV11-1 and TRBJ2-3): EAEVAQSPRYKITEKSQAVAFWCDPISGHATLYWYRQILGQGPELLVQFQDESVVDDSQLPKDRFSAERLKGVDSTLKIQPAELGDSAMYLCASSQSGDLTLTDTQYFGPGTRLTVL.

The chain couples TRBV9 to TRBJ2-5; no clear D. The CDR3 covers 13 residues. From germline, CDR1 is SGDLS and CDR2 YYNGEE. The V end lost 3 bases, the J end lost 1 base, and 7 bases lay between the germline ends. The CDR3 sequence: CASSAGLQETQYF. CDR3 bases: TGTGCCAGCAGCGCGGGCCTCCAAGAGACCCAGTACTTC.

Turning to this clone: The junction departs from the called germline gene at one end, perhaps through a read error. Within the sample, other DNA sequences also encode this same CDR3. The J gene is TRBJ1-6, the V gene TRBV5-4; D is unresolved. Germline assignment: CDR1 SGHNT and CDR2 YYREEE (reference sequence). CDR3 length: 14 amino acids. In DNA, the CDR3 is TGTGCCAGCAGCTTGGTGGGGTCTAATTCACCCCTCCACTTC. As protein: CASSLVGSNSPLHF. The full variable domain, completed using reference TRBV5-4 and TRBJ1-6, is ETGVTQSPTHLIKTRGQQVTLRCSSQSGHNTVSWYQQALGQGPQFIFQYYREEENGRGNFPPRFSGLQFPNYSSELNVNALELDDSALYLCASSLVGSNSPLHFGNGTRLTVT.

J is TRBJ2-7 and V is TRBV19; 8 nucleotides align to TRBD1. Germline loops: CDR1 LNHDA, CDR2 SQIVND (reference sequence). The CDR3 extends over 14 amino acids. With 5 bases clipped from V and 5 bases from J, the junction kept 8 bases outside the gene matches. The CDR3 coding sequence is TGTGCCAGTAGTCACGGACAGGGTATCGACGAGCAGTACTTC. This codes for CASSHGQGIDEQYF.

The chain has TRBV9 and TRBJ2-2; D is perhaps TRBD1 (5 bases). This CDR3 has 17 residues. The V end lost 0 bases, the J end lost 6 bases, and 18 bases lay between the germline ends. Germline V gene data show CDR1 as SGDLS and CDR2 as YYNGEE. For the CDR3, the DNA is TGTGCCAGCAGCGTAGAGTCGGCAGGGCCTAACCCCGGGGAGCTGTTTTTT. Residues: CASSVESAGPNPGELFF.

V is TRBV9 and J is TRBJ2-7, with D perhaps assigned TRBD1 or TRBD2 (5 bases each). Looked up from germline, CDR1 is SGDLS and CDR2 is YYNGEE. Trimming removed 4 bases from V and 3 bases from J, with 11 bases in between. The CDR3 runs to 13 residues. The CDR3 reads CASSSGGGYEQYF. For the CDR3, the DNA is TGTGCCAGCAGCTCAGGTGGGGGCTACGAGCAGTACTTC.